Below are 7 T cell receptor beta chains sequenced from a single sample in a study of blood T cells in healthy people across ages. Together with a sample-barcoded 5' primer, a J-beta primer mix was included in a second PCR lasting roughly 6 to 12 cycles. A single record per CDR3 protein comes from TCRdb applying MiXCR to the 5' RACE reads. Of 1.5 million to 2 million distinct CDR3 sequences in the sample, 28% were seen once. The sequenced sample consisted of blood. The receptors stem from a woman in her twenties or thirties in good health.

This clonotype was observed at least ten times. CDR3 in amino acids: CSAGDRGPTNEKLFF. In DNA, the CDR3 is TGCAGCGCCGGGGACAGGGGGCCCACTAATGAAAAACTGTTTTTT. This chain joins TRBV29-1 and TRBJ1-4; 12 bases line up with TRBD1. V trimming: 7 bases; J trimming: 2 bases; junction bases outside the gene matches: 5. The CDR3 extends over 15 amino acids. Germline V gives CDR1 SQVTM, CDR2 ANQGSEA.

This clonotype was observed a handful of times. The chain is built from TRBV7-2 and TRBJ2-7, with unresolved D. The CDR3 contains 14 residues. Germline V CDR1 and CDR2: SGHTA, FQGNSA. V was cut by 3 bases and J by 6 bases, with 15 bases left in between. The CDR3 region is CASSFGLVPSEQYF. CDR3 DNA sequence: TGTGCCAGCAGCTTTGGCCTAGTCCCTAGCGAGCAGTACTTC.

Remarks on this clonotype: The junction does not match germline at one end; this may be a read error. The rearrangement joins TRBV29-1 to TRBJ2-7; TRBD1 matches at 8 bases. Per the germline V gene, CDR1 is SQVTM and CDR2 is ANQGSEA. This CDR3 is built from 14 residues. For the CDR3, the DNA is TGCAACGTTGAAGGCCAGGGGGCAGCCTACGAGCAGTACTTC. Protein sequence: CNVEGQGAAYEQYF.

The DNA for the CDR3 is TGTGCCAGCAGCCAAAGCCACCCTGGAGAGACCCAGTTCTTC. Translated: CASSQSHPGETQFF. The chain couples TRBV3-1 to TRBJ2-1; D not certain. Germline CDR1 is LGHDT and CDR2 is YNNKEL (reference sequence). This CDR3 is built from 14 residues. The germline V and J ends were trimmed by 2 bases and 13 bases, with 18 bases remaining between them.

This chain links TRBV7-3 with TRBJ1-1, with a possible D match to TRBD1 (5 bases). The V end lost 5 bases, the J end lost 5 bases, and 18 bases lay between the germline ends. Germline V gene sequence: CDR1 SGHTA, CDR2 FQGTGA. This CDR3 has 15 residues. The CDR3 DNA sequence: TGTGCCAGCAGCCCCTCGGGGGTGGGTGGGACTGAAGCTTTCTTT. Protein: CASSPSGVGGTEAFF. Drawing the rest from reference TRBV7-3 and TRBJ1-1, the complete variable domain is GAGVSQTPSNKVTEKGKYVELRCDPISGHTALYWYRQSLGQGPEFLIYFQGTGAADDSGLPNDRFFAVRPEGSVSTLKIQRTERGDSAVYLCASSPSGVGGTEAFFGQGTRLTVV.

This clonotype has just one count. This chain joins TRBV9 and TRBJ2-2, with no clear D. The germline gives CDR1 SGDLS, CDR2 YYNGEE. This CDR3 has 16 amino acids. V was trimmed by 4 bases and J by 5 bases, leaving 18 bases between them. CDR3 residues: CASSINQREPTGELFF. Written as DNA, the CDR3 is TGTGCCAGCAGCATAAACCAAAGAGAACCTACCGGGGAGCTGTTTTTT.

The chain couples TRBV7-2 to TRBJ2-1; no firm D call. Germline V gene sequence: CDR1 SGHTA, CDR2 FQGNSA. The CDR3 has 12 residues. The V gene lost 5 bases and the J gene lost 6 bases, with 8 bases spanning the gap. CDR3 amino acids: CASSTEANEQFF. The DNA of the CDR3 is TGTGCCAGCAGCACAGAGGCCAATGAGCAGTTCTTC.